These 31 T cell receptor beta chains were all obtained from the same sample, sequenced in a study of shared clonotypes between healthy human individuals. Clones were read by immunoSEQ multiplex PCR, and TCRdb kept only the in-frame ones, dropping some. The table has roughly 1,500,000 clones, approximately 98% seen once. Source material: naive CD4+ T cells sorted from blood. Stated subset: CD45RA+ positively selected. The receptors here all came from a man aged 30 to 39 in good health.

This rearrangement joins TRBV10-1 to TRBJ2-2, with D unresolved. Germline CDR1 and CDR2: WNHNN and SYGVQD (reference sequence). This CDR3 contains 13 residues. The V gene lost 6 bases and the J gene lost 4 bases, with 9 bases spanning the gap. CDR3 sequence reads: CASSGTVTGELFF. In nucleotides, the CDR3 is TGCGCCAGCAGCGGCACGGTCACCGGGGAGCTGTTTTTT.

The chain joins TRBV7-2 to TRBJ2-7; D unresolved. Germline V gene data show CDR1 as SGHTA and CDR2 as FQGNSA. Trimming removed 2 bases from V and 7 bases from J, with 18 bases in between. The CDR3 covers 15 residues. The DNA of the CDR3 is TGTGCCAGCAGCTTAAGGCAGACCAACCGCACAGAGCAGTACTTC. Translation gives CASSLRQTNRTEQYF.

The chain combines TRBV18 with TRBJ2-7, with TRBD2 matching 7 bases. Trimming removed 10 bases from V and 2 bases from J; junction bases left unmatched: 5. This CDR3 has 12 amino acids. CDR1 is KGHSH, CDR2 LQKENI, per germline. The CDR3 bases are TGTGCCACCGGCGGGGGAACCTACGAGCAGTACTTC. Amino acid sequence: CATGGGTYEQYF.

The chain couples TRBV14 to TRBJ2-7; TRBD2 matches at 7 bases. Germline lookup yields CDR1 SGHDN and CDR2 FVKESK. V shed 5 bases and J 0 bases; nucleotides not matched to a gene: 1. The CDR3 covers 13 residues. This chain's CDR3 is CASSGGSSYEQYF. CDR3 bases: TGTGCCAGCAGCGGCGGGAGCTCCTACGAGCAGTACTTC.

The genes are TRBV5-8 and TRBJ2-5; TRBD1 agrees at 10 bases. This CDR3 region has 16 residues. The J segment lost 3 bases and the V segment lost 4 bases, leaving 9 bases of the junction unmatched. Germline-derived CDR1 and CDR2 are SGHTS and YDEGEE. As DNA, the CDR3 is TGTGCCAGCAGCCCAGACAGGGGGCTCCGGGAAGAGACCCAGTACTTC. Translated: CASSPDRGLREETQYF.

This chain connects TRBV18 to TRBJ2-7; 10 positions match TRBD1. The CDR3 is made up of 14 amino acids. Germline assignment: CDR1 KGHSH and CDR2 LQKENI. V lost 3 bases, J lost 5 bases, and 4 bases stayed unmatched. CDR3 DNA: TGTGCCAGCTCACCTATGACAGGGGGCAACGAGCAGTACTTC. Protein: CASSPMTGGNEQYF.

The chain's CDR3 is CASSLGLLSSHEQFF. CDR3 nucleotides: TGTGCCAGCAGCTTAGGCCTACTATCTAGTCACGAGCAGTTCTTC. This chain uses TRBV7-2 with TRBJ2-1; D remains unclear. Germline CDR1 is SGHTA and CDR2 is FQGNSA. This CDR3 contains 15 residues. With 1 base removed from V and 10 bases from J, the gap between germline ends came to 17 bases.

The chain joins TRBV6-1 to TRBJ1-5; D is unresolved. Trimming stripped 6 bases from V and 0 bases from J, with 12 bases between. Per the germline V gene, CDR1 is MNHNS and CDR2 is SASEGT. This CDR3 spans 15 amino acids. CDR3 in amino acids: CASRAPWDSNQPQHF. As DNA, the CDR3 is TGTGCCAGCAGGGCCCCGTGGGATAGCAATCAGCCCCAGCATTTT.

This clone has only one observation. The gene calls are TRBV20-1 and TRBJ1-2; D gene unclear. V shed 3 bases and J shed 4 bases, with 6 bases lying between them. Germline V gene data show CDR1 as DFQATT and CDR2 as SNEGSKA (reference sequence). This CDR3 contains 11 residues. CDR3 in DNA: TGCAGTGCTAGGGACGCCTATGGCTACACCTTC. It encodes CSARDAYGYTF.

This clone is a singleton in its sample. Mismatch with germline at one junction end may stem from a read error. V usage is TRBV15 and J usage is TRBJ1-5, with a tentative D call TRBD1 (5 bases). In germline, CDR1 is LNHNV, CDR2 YYDKDF (reference sequence). CDR3 size: 13 residues. CDR3: CATSRQGNLPQHF. CDR3 nucleotides: TGTGCCACCAGCAGACAGGGCAATCTGCCCCAGCATTTT.

The chain combines TRBV28 with TRBJ2-3; 7 bases line up with TRBD1. The CDR3 contains 13 residues. Looked up from germline, CDR1 is MDHEN and CDR2 is SYDVKM. V was clipped by 5 bases and J by 6 bases; unmatched bases: 5. The CDR3 nucleotides are TGTGCCAGCAGTCGACAGGGTCCGGATACGCAGTATTTT. Translation gives CASSRQGPDTQYF.

The rearrangement links TRBV25-1 to TRBJ2-1, with 7 bases aligning to TRBD2. Germline V lookup: CDR1 MGHDK, CDR2 SYGVNS. V trimming: 7 bases; J trimming: 4 bases; junction bases outside the gene matches: 13. This CDR3 is built from 16 residues. The CDR3 reads CASTSFRGSRYNEQFF. In DNA form, the CDR3 reads TGTGCCAGCACTTCCTTTCGCGGGAGTCGATACAATGAGCAGTTCTTC.

In its sample, this clone was seen once. The V and J genes are TRBV18 and TRBJ1-1, with D unresolved. V lost 3 bases, J lost 3 bases, and 11 bases lay in between. Looked up from germline, CDR1 is KGHSH and CDR2 is LQKENI. This CDR3 has 14 amino acids. The CDR3 loop reads CASSPGQRHTEAFF. For the CDR3, the DNA is TGTGCCAGCTCACCCGGGCAGAGACACACTGAAGCTTTCTTT.

The chain is built from TRBV19 and TRBJ1-5, with D possibly matching TRBD1 (6 bases). The CDR3 contains 16 residues. Trimming removed 5 bases from V and 4 bases from J, with 18 bases in between. Germline CDR1 is LNHDA and CDR2 is SQIVND (reference sequence). CDR3 loop: CASSSGAPSLNQPQHF. CDR3 nucleotides: TGTGCCAGTAGTTCAGGGGCGCCGAGCCTAAATCAGCCCCAGCATTTT.

The chain recombines TRBV6-6 with TRBJ2-2; unclear D gene. The V end lost 2 bases, the J end lost 0 bases, and 7 bases lay between the germline ends. Germline CDR1 MNHNY, CDR2 SVGAGI (reference sequence). CDR3 length: 15 residues. The CDR3 nucleotides are TGTGCCAGCAGTTACGTAGGGACGAACACCGGGGAGCTGTTTTTT. Residues: CASSYVGTNTGELFF.

This chain connects TRBV6-1 to TRBJ2-7; 7 nucleotides align to TRBD1. This CDR3 has 15 residues. J gave up 2 bases and V 3 bases, and 7 bases lay outside the gene matches. Per germline, CDR1 MNHNS and CDR2 SASEGT. The CDR3 here is CASSDVRGLPYEQYF. CDR3 in DNA: TGTGCCAGCAGTGATGTGAGGGGGCTTCCCTACGAGCAGTACTTC.

Concerning this clone: Different DNA sequences within this sample yield the same CDR3. The chain couples TRBV7-8 to TRBJ1-5; no clear D gene. This CDR3 has 15 amino acids. Looked up from germline, CDR1 is SGHVS and CDR2 is FQNEAQ. The germline V and J ends were trimmed by 1 base and 4 bases, with 11 bases remaining between them. CDR3: CASSLGDNSNQPQHF. CDR3 in DNA: TGTGCCAGCAGCTTAGGTGATAACAGTAATCAGCCCCAGCATTTT.

The chain employs TRBV7-3 and TRBJ2-3; TRBD2 is a possible D gene (6 bases). Germline V gene sequence: CDR1 SGHTA, CDR2 FQGTGA. This CDR3 has 14 amino acids. The V and J ends lost 0 bases and 3 bases respectively, with 7 bases between them. The CDR3 DNA is TGTGCCAGCAGCTTAACGGCGGGGACAGATACGCAGTATTTT. Its protein is CASSLTAGTDTQYF.

The chain carries TRBV6-6 and TRBJ2-1; D is perhaps TRBD1 or TRBD2 (5 bases each). The CDR3 contains 12 residues. V dropped 7 bases and J dropped 4 bases, with 8 bases sitting between them. Germline V gene sequence: CDR1 MNHNY, CDR2 SVGAGI (reference sequence). DNA for the CDR3: TGTGCCAGCATGGGGGAATACAATGAGCAGTTCTTC. It specifies CASMGEYNEQFF.

The chain carries TRBV10-1 and TRBJ1-5; D unclear. Germline V gene data show CDR1 as WNHNN and CDR2 as SYGVQD (reference sequence). The CDR3 has 13 amino acids. V lost 3 bases to trimming and J lost 9 bases, with 12 bases between them. The CDR3 here is CASSEVKLGPQHF. As DNA, the CDR3 is TGCGCCAGCAGTGAAGTGAAACTTGGGCCCCAGCATTTT.

The V and J genes are TRBV7-6 and TRBJ2-7; D not resolved. The CDR3 has 13 residues. Trimming shortened V by 3 bases and J by 5 bases, and 11 bases separated the two germline ends. Per the germline V gene, CDR1 is SGHVS and CDR2 is FNYEAQ. CDR3 sequence reads: CASSFGKGDEQYF. CDR3 sequence (DNA): TGTGCCAGCAGCTTTGGCAAGGGCGACGAGCAGTACTTC.

The chain is built from TRBV10-3 and TRBJ2-3, with 10 bases that match TRBD2. Germline lookup yields CDR1 ENHRY and CDR2 SYGVKD. V lost 5 bases to trimming and J lost 6 bases; unmatched junction nucleotides: 14. The CDR3 is made up of 17 amino acids. CDR3: CAISFSSEREGRDTQYF. The CDR3 coding sequence is TGTGCCATCAGTTTTTCTAGTGAGCGGGAGGGCCGCGATACGCAGTATTTT.

This chain joins TRBV7-9 and TRBJ1-1; 8 bases map to TRBD1. The germline gives CDR1 SEHNR, CDR2 FQNEAQ (reference sequence). The CDR3 totals 15 residues. The V and J ends lost 4 bases and 0 bases, in that order; junction bases with no gene match: 4. The CDR3 bases are TGTGCCAGCAGCTGGCCGGGACAGGTGAACACTGAAGCTTTCTTT. As protein: CASSWPGQVNTEAFF. The full variable domain, completed using reference TRBV7-9 and TRBJ1-1, is DTGVSQNPRHKITKRGQNVTFRCDPISEHNRLYWYRQTLGQGPEFLTYFQNEAQLEKSRLLSDRFSAERPKGSFSTLEIQRTEQGDSAMYLCASSWPGQVNTEAFFGQGTRLTVV.

This sequence joins TRBV5-1 and TRBJ2-7; 11 nucleotides align to TRBD1. Looked up from germline, CDR1 is SGHRS and CDR2 is YFSETQ. The CDR3 consists of 14 residues. With V trimmed by 3 bases and J by 6 bases, 5 bases remained unmatched. CDR3 region: CASSSPGQGGEQYF. CDR3 bases: TGCGCCAGCAGCTCCCCGGGACAGGGGGGCGAGCAGTACTTC. Using reference TRBV5-1 and TRBJ2-7 for the parts outside the CDR3, the full variable domain is KAGVTQTPRYLIKTRGQQVTLSCSPISGHRSVSWYQQTPGQGLQFLFEYFSETQRNKGNFPGRFSGRQFSNSRSEMNVSTLELGDSALYLCASSSPGQGGEQYFGPGTRLTVT.

The rearrangement uses TRBV27 and TRBJ2-3; no clear D gene. The germline gives CDR1 MNHEY, CDR2 SMNVEV (reference sequence). This CDR3 region has 11 residues. Trimming removed 6 bases from V and 6 bases from J, with 7 bases in between. The CDR3 nucleotides read TGTGCCAGCAGCCACGGGGATACGCAGTATTTT. Amino acid sequence: CASSHGDTQYF.

This chain joins TRBV29-1 and TRBJ2-3, with 7 bases fitting TRBD2. The V gene's germline CDR1 is SQVTM and CDR2 ANQGSEA. The ends lost 8 bases at V and 4 bases at J; junction bases unmatched: 15. The CDR3 extends over 15 amino acids. CDR3 sequence (DNA): TGCAGCTCCCTCCCGGGCGGGAGAGGATCAGATACGCAGTATTTT. Translation: CSSLPGGRGSDTQYF.

V usage is TRBV5-1 and J usage is TRBJ2-6; 10 nucleotides agree with TRBD1. CDR3 length: 17 residues. Germline V gives CDR1 SGHRS, CDR2 YFSETQ. V gave up 2 bases and J gave up 4 bases; unmatched junction bases: 6. The CDR3 region has the DNA TGCGCCAGCAGCTTCCGGGACAGGGGCTCAGGGGCCAACGTCCTGACTTTC. As protein: CASSFRDRGSGANVLTF.

Worth noting for this clone: At the DNA level, this CDR3 is encoded by other sequences in the same sample as well. V gene TRBV28 combines with J gene TRBJ1-5, with TRBD1 identical over 10 bases. Germline lookup yields CDR1 MDHEN and CDR2 SYDVKM. CDR3 length: 14 residues. After removal of 5 bases from V and 6 bases from J, the junction contained 4 bases not matched to a gene. The CDR3 nucleotides read TGTGCCAGCAGTCCCGGGACAGGGGTTCAGCCCCAGCATTTT. Amino acid sequence: CASSPGTGVQPQHF.

V usage is TRBV7-3 and J usage is TRBJ2-1; 8 bases are a match to TRBD2. J lost 8 bases, V lost 5 bases, and 14 bases had no gene match. Germline lookup yields CDR1 SGHTA and CDR2 FQGTGA. There are 16 residues in the CDR3. The DNA of the CDR3 is TGTGCCAGCAGCCCGACCGGGACTAGGGGACTGTATGAGCAGTTCTTC. Protein sequence: CASSPTGTRGLYEQFF.

This clone appeared a single time. The chain carries TRBV18 and TRBJ1-1; 9 nucleotides agree with TRBD1. The CDR3 runs to 15 residues. The V segment lost 6 bases and the J segment 4 bases; nucleotides outside the gene matches: 9. The germline CDR1 and CDR2 sequences are KGHSH and LQKENI. The CDR3 bases are TGTGCCAGCTCCCCTCAACAGGGGGCGAGCACTGAAGCTTTCTTT. Its translation: CASSPQQGASTEAFF.

The chain links TRBV13 to TRBJ2-1, with D maybe TRBD2 (7 bases). V shed 5 bases and J shed 7 bases, with 18 bases lying between them. Germline CDR1 PRHDT, CDR2 FYEKMQ (reference sequence). CDR3 size: 15 residues. In nucleotides, the CDR3 is TGTGCCAGCAGCCCCGTGGGCGGGGGCCATAATGAGCAGTTCTTC. Translation gives CASSPVGGGHNEQFF.